These T cell receptor beta chains were read from a single sample in a study of post-analysis software for immune sequencing data. TCRdb used MiXCR to reprocess the PCR reads, holding one entry per CDR3 protein. The data show some 370,000 distinct CDR3 sequences, with roughly 36% seen just once and over 10% held by the top ten. Sample: blood. The receptors shown here come from a girl aged 10-17 years with multiple sclerosis. Both conserved end residues are part of each CDR3. A D gene is named only where the DNA matches it firmly. Clone size, where shown, is once, few, many, or a class for clones that have expanded.

D | J | V | size | CDR3 | DNA
TRBD2 | TRBJ2-1 | TRBV6-4 | many | CASSVGGGGNNEQFF | TGTGCCAGCAGTGTTGGCGGGGGAGGGAACAATGAGCAGTTCTTC
TRBD1 | TRBJ1-2 | TRBV5-1 | NA | CASSPGTGGPYGYTF | TGCGCCAGCAGTCCGGGGACAGGGGGACCCTATGGCTACACCTTC
TRBD1 | TRBJ2-7 | TRBV12-3/TRBV12-4 | many | CASSLGQGSEQYF | TGTGCCAGCAGCCTGGGACAGGGGAGCGAGCAGTACTTC
NA | TRBJ2-6 | TRBV5-1 | NA | CASSGGTVSSGASVLTF | TGCGCCAGCAGCGGGGGGACAGTTTCCTCTGGGGCCAGCGTCCTGACTTTC
TRBD1 | TRBJ1-5 | TRBV12-3/TRBV12-4 | few | CASSPSGQGCRPQHF | TGTGCCAGCAGTCCCTCCGGACAGGGATGCCGGCCCCAGCATTTT
TRBD1 | TRBJ1-1 | TRBV29-1 | NA | CSGLGQGNTEAFF | TGCAGCGGCCTTGGACAGGGGAACACTGAAGCTTTCTTT
NA | TRBJ1-4 | TRBV4-1 | NA | CASRVQGRNEKLFF | TGCGCCAGCAGAGTACAGGGAAGAAATGAAAAACTGTTTTTT
NA | TRBJ2-5 | TRBV6-1 | NA | CASSPGTVKETQYF | TGTGCCAGCAGTCCTGGGACGGTTAAAGAGACCCAGTACTTC
NA | TRBJ1-1 | TRBV6-2/TRBV6-3 | few | CASNQGTEAFF | TGTGCCAGCAATCAGGGGACTGAAGCTTTCTTT
NA | TRBJ1-4 | TRBV7-2 | NA | CASSLGAGQLFF | TGTGCCAGCAGCTTAGGGGCGGGTCAACTGTTTTTT
NA | TRBJ2-4 | TRBV2 | NA | CASSEGDGLAKNIQYF | TGTGCCAGCAGTGAAGGGGACGGGTTAGCCAAAAACATTCAGTACTTC
TRBD1 | TRBJ2-3 | TRBV20-1 | few | CSARNPGQGTTDTQYF | TGCAGTGCTAGAAACCCGGGACAGGGGACCACAGATACGCAGTATTTT
TRBD2 | TRBJ2-5 | TRBV3-1 | NA | CASRIRGGKEETQYF | TGTGCCAGCAGGATTCGGGGGGGTAAAGAAGAGACCCAGTACTTC